This T cell receptor beta chain was identified in a study of blood T cells in healthy people across ages. Primed by a sample-barcoded 5' primer and a J-beta primer mix, a second PCR proceeded for about 6 to 12 cycles. Each cDNA molecule, via a template-switch adaptor with 12 random nucleotides, was tagged. TCRdb reprocessed the 5' RACE reads with MiXCR, giving one entry per CDR3 protein. The table has about 640,000 distinct CDR3 sequences, approximately 59% seen once. Donors were healthy Caucasian individuals from Russia aged roughly 6 to 95. It was roughly 10 milliliters of peripheral blood that were drawn from each donor. From germline, CDR1 is SGHKS and CDR2 YYEKEE (reference sequence). Trimming removed 3 bases at V and 3 bases at J, with 18 bases between. The CDR3 consists of 17 residues.

The sequenced sample consisted of blood. This receptor was taken from a man in his fifties or sixties in good health. V is TRBV5-5 and J is TRBJ1-4; tentative D call: TRBD1 (5 bases). The CDR3 region has the DNA TGTGCCAGCAGCTCGGGTCCCACGAGGGGACCTAATGAAAAACTGTTTTTT. As protein: CASSSGPTRGPNEKLFF. Based on the CDR3 plus reference TRBV5-5 and TRBJ1-4, the full variable domain is DAGVTQSPTHLIKTRGQQVTLRCSPISGHKSVSWYQQVLGQGPQFIFQYYEKEERGRGNFPDRFSARQFPNYSSELNVNALLLGDSALYLCASSSGPTRGPNEKLFFGSGTQLSVL.